This is a list of T cell receptor beta chains from one sample in a study of Ad26.COV2.S vaccination and SARS-CoV-2 variants. Sequencing used immunoSEQ multiplex PCR; TCRdb keeps in-frame clones, though not all of them. The table includes about 400,000 clones, 83% detected once. The sequencing here drew on peripheral blood, taken in a trial of Ad26.COV2.S vaccine versus placebo. The receptors shown here come from a person aged 18 to 59 who received the Ad26.COV2.S COVID-19 vaccine or a placebo. CDR3s include the opening cysteine and the closing phenylalanine or tryptophan. The D gene is left open where the match is weak. Size is stated for part of the rows, as once, few or many counts, or as a class when the clone is expanded.

V: TRBV30
D: TRBD1
J: TRBJ2-7
size: few
DNA: TGTGCCTGGAGGACAGGGGGCGCCGGGCCTGAGCAGTACTTC
CDR3: CAWRTGGAGPEQYF

V: TRBV19
D: .
J: TRBJ2-5
size: once
DNA: TGTGCCAGTAGTATTGACCGCGGAGAGACCCAGTACTTC
CDR3: CASSIDRGETQYF

V: TRBV14
D: TRBD1
J: TRBJ1-4
size: .
DNA: TGTGCCAGCAGCCAATCGCGGACAGGGAATGAAAAACTGTTTTTT
CDR3: CASSQSRTGNEKLFF

V: TRBV15
D: .
J: TRBJ1-5
size: once
DNA: TGTGCCACCAGCAGAGTGGCGATGGATCAGCCCCAGCATTTT
CDR3: CATSRVAMDQPQHF

V: TRBV19
D: .
J: TRBJ1-2
size: .
DNA: TGTGCCAGTAGTATAACTTCGCGGAGAGTGTATGGCTACACCTTC
CDR3: CASSITSRRVYGYTF

V: TRBV6-1
D: .
J: TRBJ2-5
size: .
DNA: TGTGCCAGCAGTGAAGCGGGGTTAGAAACCCAGTACTTC
CDR3: CASSEAGLETQYF

V: TRBV2
D: .
J: TRBJ1-6
size: many
DNA: TGTGCCAGCAGTGAGAATGTAGGGATCGGTTCACCCCTCCACTTT
CDR3: CASSENVGIGSPLHF

V: TRBV10-1
D: .
J: TRBJ2-7
size: .
DNA: TGCGCCAGCAGTGACGAACCCTACGAGCAGTACTTC
CDR3: CASSDEPYEQYF

V: TRBV14
D: .
J: TRBJ2-1
size: .
DNA: TGTGCCAGCAGCCAAGGAGGTTGGGCCGCCTACAATGAGCAGTTCTTC
CDR3: CASSQGGWAAYNEQFF

V: TRBV4-1
D: TRBD2
J: TRBJ2-5
size: .
DNA: TGCGCCAGCAGCCAAGCACCTAGCGGGGGGCCACTAGAGACCCAGTACTTC
CDR3: CASSQAPSGGPLETQYF